A selection of T cell receptor beta chains follows, all from one sample in a study of cytomegalovirus exposure and HLA in healthy donors. TCRdb keeps only in-frame clones here, not all; method: immunoSEQ multiplex PCR. The sample lists about 190,000 clones; almost 80% were seen once. The sample comprised PBMCs. All receptors derive from a woman younger than 30 in good health and CMV-seronegative. The CDR3 runs from the conserved cysteine through the conserved F or W. D genes are given only for firm matches. Clone size, where shown, is once, few, many, or a class for clones that have expanded.

v_gene: TRBV28
d_gene: .
j_gene: TRBJ2-7
abundance: .
CDR3nt: TGTGCCAGCAGTTCAACGACAGGAGCCGAGCAGTACTTC
CDR3aa: CASSSTTGAEQYF

v_gene: TRBV7-3
d_gene: TRBD1
j_gene: TRBJ1-2
abundance: few
CDR3nt: TGTGCCAGCAGCCCCAAGGGTCAGGGGGCCTTCGACTATGGCTACACCTTC
CDR3aa: CASSPKGQGAFDYGYTF

v_gene: TRBV6-5
d_gene: TRBD2
j_gene: TRBJ2-1
abundance: .
CDR3nt: TGTGCCACTAAAGCTAGCGGGGCTCTCTACAATGAGCAGTTCTTC
CDR3aa: CATKASGALYNEQFF

v_gene: TRBV28
d_gene: TRBD2
j_gene: TRBJ2-2
abundance: few
CDR3nt: TGTGCCAGCAGTTTTCCTGCGGGAGGCGCTACGGACACCGGGGAGCTGTTTTTT
CDR3aa: CASSFPAGGATDTGELFF

v_gene: TRBV2
d_gene: .
j_gene: TRBJ1-6
abundance: .
CDR3nt: TGTGCCAGCAGGGCCGAGGGTTCACCCCTCCACTTT
CDR3aa: CASRAEGSPLHF

v_gene: TRBV5-1
d_gene: TRBD2
j_gene: TRBJ2-1
abundance: .
CDR3nt: TGCGCCAGCATGCGACTAGCGCAAAGCTCCTACAATGAGCAGTTCTTC
CDR3aa: CASMRLAQSSYNEQFF

v_gene: TRBV28
d_gene: .
j_gene: TRBJ1-1
abundance: few
CDR3nt: TGTGCCAGCAGTCAAAGGGGGACTGAAGCTTTCTTT
CDR3aa: CASSQRGTEAFF

v_gene: TRBV18
d_gene: TRBD1
j_gene: TRBJ1-1
abundance: .
CDR3nt: TGTGCCAGCTCACCATCCCCGGACAGGGTGGCTGAAGCCTTCTTT
CDR3aa: CASSPSPDRVAEAFF

v_gene: TRBV28
d_gene: .
j_gene: TRBJ2-7
abundance: once
CDR3nt: TGTGCCAGCACCCTACAGGGTTTGGAGTCCTACGAGCAGTACTTC
CDR3aa: CASTLQGLESYEQYF

v_gene: TRBV4-1
d_gene: TRBD1
j_gene: TRBJ1-5
abundance: .
CDR3nt: TGCGCCAGCAGCCGATCTGGGACAGGTCAAAGCAATCAGCCCCAGCATTTT
CDR3aa: CASSRSGTGQSNQPQHF

v_gene: TRBV27
d_gene: .
j_gene: TRBJ2-1
abundance: .
CDR3nt: TGTGCCAGCAGAGCGCAGAGCTCCTACAATGAGCAGTTCTTC
CDR3aa: CASRAQSSYNEQFF

v_gene: TRBV6-5
d_gene: TRBD1
j_gene: TRBJ1-1
abundance: .
CDR3nt: TGTGCCAGCAGTTATTCTCGGACAGGAGTGAACACTGAAGCTTTCTTT
CDR3aa: CASSYSRTGVNTEAFF

v_gene: TRBV2
d_gene: .
j_gene: TRBJ1-6
abundance: .
CDR3nt: TGTGCCACAGCCAGGGAATATTCCTATAATTCACCCCTCCACTTT
CDR3aa: CATAREYSYNSPLHF

v_gene: TRBV7-2
d_gene: .
j_gene: TRBJ1-5
abundance: .
CDR3nt: TGTGCCAGCAGCCCACGCTTGGGGGGGCCAAGTCAGCCCCAGCATTTT
CDR3aa: CASSPRLGGPSQPQHF

v_gene: TRBV6-5
d_gene: .
j_gene: TRBJ1-6
abundance: once
CDR3nt: TGTGCCAGCAGTTACCCGACTGGTTCACCCCTCCACTTT
CDR3aa: CASSYPTGSPLHF

v_gene: TRBV7-3
d_gene: TRBD1
j_gene: TRBJ1-2
abundance: .
CDR3nt: TGTGCCAGCAGCTTGGGGCGGACAGGAGATGGCTACACCTTC
CDR3aa: CASSLGRTGDGYTF

v_gene: TRBV7-2
d_gene: .
j_gene: TRBJ2-7
abundance: once
CDR3nt: TGTGCCAGCAGCCCCGCGAGAGGAGCCTACGAGCAGTACTTC
CDR3aa: CASSPARGAYEQYF

v_gene: TRBV7-3
d_gene: .
j_gene: TRBJ1-1
abundance: .
CDR3nt: TGTGCCAGCAGCCCCCTGGGGGGGTACACTGAAGCTTTCTTT
CDR3aa: CASSPLGGYTEAFF

v_gene: TRBV5-1
d_gene: .
j_gene: TRBJ2-3
abundance: few
CDR3nt: TGCGCCAGCAGCGCAATGGGGGGGCTAGATACGCAGTATTTT
CDR3aa: CASSAMGGLDTQYF

v_gene: TRBV27
d_gene: .
j_gene: TRBJ1-1
abundance: .
CDR3nt: TGTGCCAGCAGTTATGGAGTAGGAACTGAAGCTTTCTTT
CDR3aa: CASSYGVGTEAFF